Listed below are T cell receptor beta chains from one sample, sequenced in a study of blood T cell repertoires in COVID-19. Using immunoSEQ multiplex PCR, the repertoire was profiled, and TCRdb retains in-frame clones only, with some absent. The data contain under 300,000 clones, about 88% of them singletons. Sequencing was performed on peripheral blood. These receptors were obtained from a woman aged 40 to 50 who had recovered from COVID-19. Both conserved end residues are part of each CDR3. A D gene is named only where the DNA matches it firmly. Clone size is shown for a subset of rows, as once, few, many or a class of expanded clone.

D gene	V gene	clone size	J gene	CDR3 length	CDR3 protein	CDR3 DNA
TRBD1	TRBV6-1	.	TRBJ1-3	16	CASSVDRPALGNTIYF	TGTGCCAGCAGTGTGGACAGGCCGGCTCTTGGAAACACCATATATTTT
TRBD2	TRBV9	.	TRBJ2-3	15	CASSVGTSGTDTQYF	TGTGCCAGCAGCGTAGGGACTAGCGGTACAGATACGCAGTATTTT
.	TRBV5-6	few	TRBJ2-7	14	CASSLEGGEYEQYF	TGTGCCAGCAGCTTAGAGGGCGGGGAGTACGAGCAGTACTTC
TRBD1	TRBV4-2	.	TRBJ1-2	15	CASSQADRADYGYTF	TGTGCCAGCAGCCAAGCGGACAGGGCGGACTATGGCTACACCTTC
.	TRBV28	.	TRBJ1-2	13	CASSTRGTYGYTF	TGTGCCAGCAGTACCCGCGGGACCTATGGCTACACCTTC
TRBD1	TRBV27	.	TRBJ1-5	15	CASSRTRGQGQPQHF	TGTGCCAGCAGTCGCACCAGGGGGCAGGGTCAGCCCCAGCATTTT
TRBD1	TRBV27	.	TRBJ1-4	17	CASSLARTGATNEKLFF	TGTGCCAGCAGTTTGGCCCGGACAGGGGCCACTAATGAAAAACTGTTTTTT
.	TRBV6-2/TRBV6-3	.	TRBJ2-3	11	CASSRGDTQYF	TGTGCCAGCAGTAGGGGGGATACGCAGTATTTT
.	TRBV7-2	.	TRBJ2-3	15	CASSLTNPNTDTQYF	TGTGCCAGCAGCTTAACTAATCCTAACACAGATACGCAGTATTTT
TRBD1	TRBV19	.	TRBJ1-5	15	CASRFDRGPNQPQHF	TGTGCCAGTAGATTCGACAGGGGGCCTAATCAGCCCCAGCATTTT
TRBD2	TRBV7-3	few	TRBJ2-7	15	CASSLTGGGSYEQYF	TGTGCCAGCAGCTTAACAGGCGGGGGCTCCTACGAGCAGTACTTC